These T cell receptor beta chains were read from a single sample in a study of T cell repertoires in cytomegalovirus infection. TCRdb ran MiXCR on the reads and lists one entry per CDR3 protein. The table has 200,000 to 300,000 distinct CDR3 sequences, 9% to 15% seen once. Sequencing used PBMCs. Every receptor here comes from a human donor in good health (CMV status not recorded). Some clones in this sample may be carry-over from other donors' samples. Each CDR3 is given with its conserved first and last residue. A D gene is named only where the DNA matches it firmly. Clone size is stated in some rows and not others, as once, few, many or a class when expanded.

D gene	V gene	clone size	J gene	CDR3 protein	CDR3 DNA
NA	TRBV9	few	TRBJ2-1	CASSVDPDSVNNEQFF	TGTGCCAGCAGCGTGGACCCGGACAGCGTTAACAATGAGCAGTTCTTC
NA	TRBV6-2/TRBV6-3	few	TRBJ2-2	CASSYDGVGNTGELFF	TGTGCCAGCAGTTACGACGGGGTGGGGAACACCGGGGAGCTGTTTTTT
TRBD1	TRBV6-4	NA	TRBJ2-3	CASSHGQGKGYTQYF	TGTGCCAGCAGCCACGGACAGGGCAAGGGGTACACGCAGTATTTT
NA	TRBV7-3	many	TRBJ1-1	CASSSNPLGGTEAFF	TGTGCCAGCAGCTCCAATCCTCTCGGGGGGACTGAAGCTTTCTTT
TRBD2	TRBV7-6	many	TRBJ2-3	CASSLAAGLGTDTQYF	TGTGCCAGCAGCTTAGCAGCCGGACTAGGCACAGATACGCAGTATTTT
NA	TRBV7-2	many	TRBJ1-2	CASSLTTASYGYTF	TGTGCCAGCAGCCTAACGACCGCTTCCTATGGCTACACCTTC
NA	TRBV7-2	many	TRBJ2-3	CASSLIGGSGTDTQYF	TGTGCCAGCAGCTTAATAGGGGGGTCTGGCACAGATACGCAGTATTTT
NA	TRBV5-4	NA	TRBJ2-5	CASRTLQEETQYF	TGTGCCAGCAGGACCCTCCAAGAGGAGACCCAGTACTTC
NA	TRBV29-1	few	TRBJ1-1	CSVEVAVADTEAFF	TGCAGCGTTGAAGTGGCAGTGGCGGACACTGAAGCTTTCTTT
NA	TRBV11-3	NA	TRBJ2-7	CASSQGVRLNEQYF	TGTGCCAGCAGTCAGGGAGTCCGACTGAACGAGCAGTACTTC
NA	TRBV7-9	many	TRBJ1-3	CASSLGPGNTIYF	TGTGCCAGCAGCTTAGGTCCTGGAAACACCATATATTTT
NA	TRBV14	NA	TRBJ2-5	CASSKGGRETQYF	TGTGCCAGCAGCAAAGGGGGTAGGGAGACCCAGTACTTC
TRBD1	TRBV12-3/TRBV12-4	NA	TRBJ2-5	CASSPGGWGETQYF	TGTGCCAGCAGTCCAGGGGGCTGGGGCGAGACCCAGTACTTC
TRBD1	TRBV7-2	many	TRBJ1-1	CASRGGGTGSSEAFF	TGTGCCAGCAGGGGGGGGGGGACAGGGTCATCTGAAGCTTTCTTT
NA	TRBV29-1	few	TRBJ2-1	CSVQRQGGRNEQFF	TGCAGCGTCCAAAGGCAGGGGGGACGGAATGAGCAGTTCTTC
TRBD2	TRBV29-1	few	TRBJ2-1	CSVEGMTGLADNEQFF	TGCAGCGTTGAGGGGATGACGGGACTAGCAGACAATGAGCAGTTCTTC
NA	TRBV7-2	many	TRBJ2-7	CASSLSQNEQYF	TGTGCCAGCAGCTTAAGTCAAAACGAGCAGTACTTC
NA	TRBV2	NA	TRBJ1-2	CASGNVGQGYGYTF	TGTGCCAGCGGTAATGTGGGGCAAGGCTATGGCTACACCTTC
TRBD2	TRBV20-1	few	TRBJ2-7	CSVTTGTSYPGEQYF	TGCAGTGTTACTACCGGGACTAGTTATCCGGGCGAGCAGTACTTC
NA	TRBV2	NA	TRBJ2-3	CASRDQGSTDTQYF	TGTGCCAGCAGGGACCAAGGGAGCACAGATACGCAGTATTTT
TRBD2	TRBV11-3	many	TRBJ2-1	CASSLSPTSPLGNEQFF	TGTGCCAGCAGCTTAAGCCCGACTAGCCCGCTAGGGAATGAGCAGTTCTTC
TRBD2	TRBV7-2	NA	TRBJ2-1	CASSLSGGESNEQFF	TGTGCCAGCAGCTTGAGCGGGGGGGAATCCAATGAGCAGTTCTTC
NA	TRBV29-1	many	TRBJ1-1	CSVDKGQRGTEAFF	TGCAGCGTTGACAAGGGGCAGAGGGGCACTGAAGCTTTCTTT
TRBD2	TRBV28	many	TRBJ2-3	CASSRSAGEIDTQYF	TGTGCCAGCAGTCGATCGGCGGGAGAGATAGATACGCAGTATTTT
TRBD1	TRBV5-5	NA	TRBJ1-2	CASSSWTGVTNTF	TGTGCCAGCAGCTCCTGGACAGGGGTTACCAACACCTTC
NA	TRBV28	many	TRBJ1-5	CATDPRTALGQPQHF	TGTGCCACCGATCCGAGGACAGCCCTGGGGCAGCCCCAGCATTTT
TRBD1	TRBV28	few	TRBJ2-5	CASSLPGQGGETQYF	TGTGCCAGCAGTCTTCCGGGACAGGGGGGGGAGACCCAGTACTTC
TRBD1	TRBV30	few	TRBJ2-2	CAWARKTGAYTGELFF	TGTGCCTGGGCCCGAAAGACAGGGGCCTACACCGGGGAGCTGTTTTTT
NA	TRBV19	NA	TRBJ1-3	CASQEWSASSGNTIYF	TGTGCCAGCCAGGAATGGAGCGCTTCCTCTGGAAACACCATATATTTT
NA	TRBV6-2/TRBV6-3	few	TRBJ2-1	CASTPTTSYNEQFF	TGTGCCAGCACCCCCACGACGTCCTACAATGAGCAGTTCTTC
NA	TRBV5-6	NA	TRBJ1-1	CASSLPVGTEAFF	TGTGCCAGCAGCTTACCCGTGGGCACTGAAGCTTTCTTT
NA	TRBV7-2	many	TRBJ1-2	CASSLGIYGYTF	TGTGCCAGCAGCTTAGGCATCTATGGCTACACCTTC
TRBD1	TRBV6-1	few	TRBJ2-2	CASSELAGGNGELFF	TGTGCCAGCAGTGAACTGGCAGGGGGTAATGGGGAGCTGTTTTTT
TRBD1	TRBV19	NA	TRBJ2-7	CATRDRGTYEQYF	TGTGCCACTAGGGACAGGGGCACCTACGAGCAGTACTTC
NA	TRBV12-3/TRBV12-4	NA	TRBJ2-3	CASSAMNSAPDTQYF	TGTGCCAGCAGTGCAATGAATTCGGCCCCAGATACGCAGTATTTT
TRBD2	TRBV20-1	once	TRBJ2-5	CSALRAGGQETQYF	TGCAGTGCCCTCCGTGCGGGAGGACAAGAGACCCAGTACTTC
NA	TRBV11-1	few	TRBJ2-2	CASSLAEGGNTGELFF	TGTGCCAGCAGCTTAGCGGAGGGGGGGAACACCGGGGAGCTGTTTTTT
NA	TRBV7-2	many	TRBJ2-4	CASSGWDTNYAKNIQYF	TGTGCCAGCAGCGGATGGGACACCAATTATGCTAAAAACATTCAGTACTTC
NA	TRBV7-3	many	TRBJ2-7	CARGVGTESYEQYF	TGTGCCAGGGGGGTCGGGACGGAGTCCTACGAGCAGTACTTC
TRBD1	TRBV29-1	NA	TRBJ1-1	CSVGQRNTEAFF	TGCAGCGTGGGACAGCGGAACACTGAAGCTTTCTTT
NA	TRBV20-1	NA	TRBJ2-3	CSALDYSSTDTQYF	TGCAGTGCCCTGGACTACTCTAGCACAGATACGCAGTATTTT
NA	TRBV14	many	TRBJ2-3	CASSQGGLGSTDTQYF	TGTGCCAGCAGCCAAGGCGGACTTGGTAGCACAGATACGCAGTATTTT
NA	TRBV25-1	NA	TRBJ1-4	CASSERGIPNEKLFF	TGTGCCAGCAGTGAAAGGGGGATACCAAATGAAAAACTGTTTTTT
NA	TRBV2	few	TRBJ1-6	CASSGGPYNSPLHF	TGTGCCAGCAGTGGGGGGCCCTATAATTCACCCCTCCACTTT
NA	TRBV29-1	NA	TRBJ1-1	CSVQKNTEAFF	TGCAGCGTTCAGAAGAACACTGAAGCTTTCTTT
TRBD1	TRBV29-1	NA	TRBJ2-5	CSVLRRGTGEETQYF	TGCAGCGTTCTTCGCAGGGGGACAGGGGAAGAGACCCAGTACTTC
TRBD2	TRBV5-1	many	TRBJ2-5	CASSLVVPSSGGALETQYF	TGCGCCAGCAGCTTGGTGGTCCCCTCTAGCGGGGGGGCCCTAGAGACCCAGTACTTC
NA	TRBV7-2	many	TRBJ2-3	CASSLNQGGRTDTQYF	TGTGCCAGCAGCCTCAACCAGGGGGGGCGCACAGATACGCAGTATTTT
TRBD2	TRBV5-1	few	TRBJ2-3	CASSLGLAGDTDTQYF	TGCGCCAGCAGCTTGGGCCTAGCGGGGGACACAGATACGCAGTATTTT
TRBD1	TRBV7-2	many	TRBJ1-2	CASSVRTGGDYGYTF	TGTGCCAGCAGCGTTAGGACAGGGGGCGACTATGGCTACACCTTC
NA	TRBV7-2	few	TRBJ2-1	CASSLRTVSYNEQFF	TGTGCCAGCAGCTTAAGGACAGTTTCTTACAATGAGCAGTTCTTC
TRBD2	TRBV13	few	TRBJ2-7	CASTVGRTSRREQYF	TGTGCCAGCACGGTGGGTAGGACTAGCCGGCGGGAGCAGTACTTC
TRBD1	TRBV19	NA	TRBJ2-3	CASDRGQGDTQYF	TGTGCCAGTGACAGGGGGCAGGGAGATACGCAGTATTTT
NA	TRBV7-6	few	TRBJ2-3	CASSSTSASTDTQYF	TGTGCCAGCAGCTCGACTAGTGCTAGCACAGATACGCAGTATTTT
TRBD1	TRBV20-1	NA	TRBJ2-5	CSARVPRDRLQETQYF	TGCAGTGCTAGAGTTCCCCGGGACAGGTTACAAGAGACCCAGTACTTC